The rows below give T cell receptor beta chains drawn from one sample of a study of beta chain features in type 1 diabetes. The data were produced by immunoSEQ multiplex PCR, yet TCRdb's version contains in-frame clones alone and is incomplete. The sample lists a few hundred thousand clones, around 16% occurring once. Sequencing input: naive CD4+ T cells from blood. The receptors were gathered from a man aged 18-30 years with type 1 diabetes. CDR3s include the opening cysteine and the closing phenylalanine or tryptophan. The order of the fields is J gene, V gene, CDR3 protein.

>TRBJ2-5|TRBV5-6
CASSLPSRETQYF
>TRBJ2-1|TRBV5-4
CASSLYQIRNEQFF
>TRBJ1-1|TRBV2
CASSNTLVDTEAFF
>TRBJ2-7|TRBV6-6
CASSYRAGGGEQYF
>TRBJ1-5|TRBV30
CAWSSRDGQPQHF
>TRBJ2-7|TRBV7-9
CASSFRGQDPVYYEQYF
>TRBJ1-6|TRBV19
CASSTRNRASYNSPLHF
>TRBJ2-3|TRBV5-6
CASSLWASGGPGDTQYF
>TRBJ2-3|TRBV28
CASRPYRSGGRKQYF
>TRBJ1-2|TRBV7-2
CASSVTGLHGYTF
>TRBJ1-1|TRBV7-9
CASSLVPGPVAFF
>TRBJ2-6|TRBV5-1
CASRATDRGLFSGANVLTF
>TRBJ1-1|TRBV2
CASRARQGQNTEAFF
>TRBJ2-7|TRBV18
CASSPQTVRWDEQYF
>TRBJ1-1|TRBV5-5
CASSSDREAFF
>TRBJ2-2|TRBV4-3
CASSHSGGAGELFF
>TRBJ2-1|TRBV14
CASRGREGNEQFF